This TCR beta chain comes out of a study of T-cell reconstitution after alpha-beta-depleted transplantation in children. Study-wide results and caveats: Where some patients showed high TCRbeta diversity at day 60, it came from recipient T cells and thymic progenitors that had survived. Several hundred expanded graft clones reportedly were the source of alpha-beta T cells about two months after transplant. Newly generated T cells supplied most T-cell counts and diversity one year post-transplant.

A TCRbeta library incorporating unique molecular identifiers was prepared. TCRdb reprocessed the PCR reads via MiXCR and lists one record per CDR3 protein. The profile shows around 700,000 distinct CDR3 sequences, around 13% of them singletons. There are many counts of this clonotype. What it recognizes is unknown. Sample: PBMCs, taken before TCRalphabeta/CD19-depleted stem cell transplant. The sequence was collected from a girl aged 2 to 10 with congenital amegakaryocytic thrombocytopenia, due to receive a stem cell transplant.

The CDR3, as DNA: TGTGCCAGCAGTGACTCTCGGGAGGGCCAAGAGACCCAGTACTTC. Translating gives CASSDSREGQETQYF. The genes are TRBV25-1 and TRBJ2-5; 8 positions agree with TRBD2. Germline V CDR1 and CDR2: MGHDK, SYGVNS. The CDR3 has 15 amino acids. The trim removed 3 bases at V and 1 base at J, leaving 4 bases unmatched.